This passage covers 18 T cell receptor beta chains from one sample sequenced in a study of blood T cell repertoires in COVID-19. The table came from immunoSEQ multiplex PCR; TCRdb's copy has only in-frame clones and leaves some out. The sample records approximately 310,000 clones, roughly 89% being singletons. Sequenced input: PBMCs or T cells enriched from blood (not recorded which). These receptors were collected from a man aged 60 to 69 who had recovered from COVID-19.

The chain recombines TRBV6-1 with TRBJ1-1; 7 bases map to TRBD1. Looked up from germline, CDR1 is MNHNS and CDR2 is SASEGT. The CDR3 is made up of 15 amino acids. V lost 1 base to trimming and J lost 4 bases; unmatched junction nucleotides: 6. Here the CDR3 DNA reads TGTGCCAGCAGTGAAGGAGGGCAGGGGGGCACTGAAGCTTTCTTT. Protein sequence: CASSEGGQGGTEAFF.

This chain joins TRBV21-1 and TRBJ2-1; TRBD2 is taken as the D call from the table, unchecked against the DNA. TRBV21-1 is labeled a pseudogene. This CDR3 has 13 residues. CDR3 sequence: CASSSRLGNEQFF. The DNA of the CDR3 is TGTGCCAGCAGCTCGCGACTAGGCAATGAGCAGTTCTTC.

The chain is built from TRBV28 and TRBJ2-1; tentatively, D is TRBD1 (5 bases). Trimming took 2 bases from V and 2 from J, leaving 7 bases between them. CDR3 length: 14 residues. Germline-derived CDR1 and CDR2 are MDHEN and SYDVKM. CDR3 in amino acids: CASSLRTTYNEQFF. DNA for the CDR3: TGTGCCAGCAGTTTACGGACAACCTACAATGAGCAGTTCTTC.

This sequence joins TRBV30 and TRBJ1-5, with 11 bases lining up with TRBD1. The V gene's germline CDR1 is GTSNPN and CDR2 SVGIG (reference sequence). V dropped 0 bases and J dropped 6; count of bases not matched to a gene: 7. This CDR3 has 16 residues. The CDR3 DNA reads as TGTGCCTGGAGTGTGAGGCCGGGACAGGGGGTTCAGCCCCAGCATTTT. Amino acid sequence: CAWSVRPGQGVQPQHF.

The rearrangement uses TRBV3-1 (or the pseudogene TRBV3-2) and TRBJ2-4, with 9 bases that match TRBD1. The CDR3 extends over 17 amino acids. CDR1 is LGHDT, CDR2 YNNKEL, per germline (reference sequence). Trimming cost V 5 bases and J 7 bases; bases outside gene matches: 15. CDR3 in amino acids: CASSESRRPGQGNIQYF. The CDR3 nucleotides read TGTGCCAGCAGCGAATCTCGCCGCCCCGGACAGGGGAACATTCAGTACTTC.

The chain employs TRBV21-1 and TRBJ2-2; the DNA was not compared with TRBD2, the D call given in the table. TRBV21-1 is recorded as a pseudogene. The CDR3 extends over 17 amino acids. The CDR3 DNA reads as TGTGCCAGCAGCAAGACTAGCGGGCCAGCGAACACCGGGGAGCTGTTTTTT. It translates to CASSKTSGPANTGELFF.

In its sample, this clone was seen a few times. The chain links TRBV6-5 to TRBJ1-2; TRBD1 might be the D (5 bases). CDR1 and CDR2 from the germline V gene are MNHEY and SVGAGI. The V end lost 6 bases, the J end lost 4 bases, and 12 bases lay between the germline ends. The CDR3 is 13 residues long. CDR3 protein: CASSVQAFYGYTF. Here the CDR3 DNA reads TGTGCCAGCAGCGTACAGGCGTTCTATGGCTACACCTTC.

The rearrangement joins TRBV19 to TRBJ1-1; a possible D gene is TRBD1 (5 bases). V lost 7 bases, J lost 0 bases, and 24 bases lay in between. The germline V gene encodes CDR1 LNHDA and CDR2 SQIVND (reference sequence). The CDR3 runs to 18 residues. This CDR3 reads CASTQSPGTLYMNTEAFF. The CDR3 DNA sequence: TGTGCCAGTACCCAATCCCCGGGGACTCTATACATGAACACTGAAGCTTTCTTT.

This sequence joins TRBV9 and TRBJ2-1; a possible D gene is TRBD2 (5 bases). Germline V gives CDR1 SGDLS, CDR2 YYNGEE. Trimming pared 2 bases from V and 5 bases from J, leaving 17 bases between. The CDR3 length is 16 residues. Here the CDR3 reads CASSVTDGLGHNEQFF. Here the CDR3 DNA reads TGTGCCAGCAGCGTTACAGATGGACTCGGCCACAATGAGCAGTTCTTC.

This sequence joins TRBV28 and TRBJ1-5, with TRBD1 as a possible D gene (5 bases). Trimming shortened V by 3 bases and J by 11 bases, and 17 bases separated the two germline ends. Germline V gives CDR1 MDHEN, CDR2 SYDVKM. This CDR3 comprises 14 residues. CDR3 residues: CASSFRSRVRAQHF. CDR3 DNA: TGTGCCAGCAGTTTCCGCTCCCGGGTCAGGGCCCAGCATTTT.

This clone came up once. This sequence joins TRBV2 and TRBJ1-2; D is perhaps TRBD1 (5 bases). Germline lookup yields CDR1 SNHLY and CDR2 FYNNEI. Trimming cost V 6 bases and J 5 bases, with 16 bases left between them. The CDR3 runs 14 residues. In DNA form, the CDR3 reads TGTGCCAGCAGGGTCGGGGGGACGTCGTATGGCTACACCTTC. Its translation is CASRVGGTSYGYTF.

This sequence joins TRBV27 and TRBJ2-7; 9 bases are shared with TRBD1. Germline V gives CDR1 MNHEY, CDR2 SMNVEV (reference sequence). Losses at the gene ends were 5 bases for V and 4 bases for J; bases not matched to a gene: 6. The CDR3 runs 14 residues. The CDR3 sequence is CASSAGQGRYEQYF. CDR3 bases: TGTGCCAGCAGTGCGGGACAGGGTAGATACGAGCAGTACTTC.

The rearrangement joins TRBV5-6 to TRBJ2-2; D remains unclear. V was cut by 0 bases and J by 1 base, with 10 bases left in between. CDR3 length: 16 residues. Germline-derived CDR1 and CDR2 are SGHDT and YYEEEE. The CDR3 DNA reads TGTGCCAGCAGCTTGGAGTCGTCAGGGAACACCGGGGAGCTGTTTTTT. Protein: CASSLESSGNTGELFF.

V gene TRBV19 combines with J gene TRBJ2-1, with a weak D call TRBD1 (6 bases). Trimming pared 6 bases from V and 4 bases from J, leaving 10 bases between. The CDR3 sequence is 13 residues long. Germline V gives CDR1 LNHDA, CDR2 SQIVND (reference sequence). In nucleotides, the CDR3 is TGTGCCAGTAGACCGGACAGTTACAATGAGCAGTTCTTC. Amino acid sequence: CASRPDSYNEQFF.

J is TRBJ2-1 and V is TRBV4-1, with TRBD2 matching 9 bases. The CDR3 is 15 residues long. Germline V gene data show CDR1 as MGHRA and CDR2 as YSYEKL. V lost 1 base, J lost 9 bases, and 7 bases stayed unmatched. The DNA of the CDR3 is TGCGCCAGCAGCCAAGGGCGGCTAGCGGGAACTGAGCAGTTCTTC. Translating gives CASSQGRLAGTEQFF.

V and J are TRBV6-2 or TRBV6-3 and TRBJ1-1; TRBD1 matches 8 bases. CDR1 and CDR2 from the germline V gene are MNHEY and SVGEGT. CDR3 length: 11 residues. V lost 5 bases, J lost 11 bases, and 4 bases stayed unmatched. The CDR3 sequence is CASSPGQAAFF. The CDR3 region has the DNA TGTGCCAGCAGTCCGGGACAGGCCGCTTTCTTT.

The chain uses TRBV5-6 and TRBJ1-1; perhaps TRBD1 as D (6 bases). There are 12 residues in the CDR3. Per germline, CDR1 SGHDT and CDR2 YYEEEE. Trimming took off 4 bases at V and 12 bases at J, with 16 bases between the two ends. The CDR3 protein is CASSRKGGEPFF. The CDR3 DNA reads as TGTGCCAGCAGCCGGAAAGGGGGGGAACCTTTCTTT.

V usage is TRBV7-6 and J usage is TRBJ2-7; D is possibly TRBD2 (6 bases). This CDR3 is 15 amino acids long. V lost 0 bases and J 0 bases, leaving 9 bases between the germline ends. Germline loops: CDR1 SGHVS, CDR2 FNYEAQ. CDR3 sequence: CASSLAGLSSYEQYF. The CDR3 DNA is TGTGCCAGCAGCTTAGCGGGACTCAGCTCCTACGAGCAGTACTTC.